One sample yielded the 21 T cell receptor beta chains listed below, sequenced in a study of metastatic and nonmetastatic thyroid tumors. Each patient went into thyroid surgery without having received any treatment. With MiXCR, TCRdb called clones anew from the PCR reads. Of about 16,000 clones listed, roughly 31% were seen once; the top ten hold 10%. The sample comprised blood. These receptor sequences come from a female donor with papillary thyroid cancer or a benign thyroid nodule (not recorded which). Some clones in this sample may be carry-over from other donors' samples.

This sequence joins TRBV4-1 and TRBJ2-3, with 10 bases fitting TRBD2. The V gene end was trimmed by 4 bases and the J gene end by 6 bases; junction bases not matched to a gene: 7. CDR1 is MGHRA and CDR2 is YSYEKL in the germline V gene. The CDR3 has 15 residues. CDR3 in amino acids: CASSPSGGAMDTQYF. For the CDR3, the DNA is TGCGCCAGCAGCCCCAGCGGGGGGGCCATGGATACGCAGTATTTT.

By share of the sample, this clone is medium-sized (0.01 to 0.1%). The chain has TRBV20-1 and TRBJ2-7, with TRBD2 matching 11 bases. V dropped 1 base and J dropped 7; count of bases not matched to a gene: 9. Looked up from germline, CDR1 is DFQATT and CDR2 is SNEGSKA (reference sequence). This CDR3 region has 15 residues. CDR3 coding DNA: TGCAGTGCTAGAGGGTCTAGCGGGGGGAGGGGTGAGCAGTACTTC. Its protein is CSARGSSGGRGEQYF.

This clone was counted at least ten times. This chain connects TRBV5-1 to TRBJ1-1; D not resolved. CDR1 and CDR2 (germline): SGHRS, YFSETQ. The CDR3 length is 17 residues. Trimming stripped 5 bases from V and 5 bases from J, with 25 bases between. The CDR3 here is CASRNYRAGLPGTEAFF. The CDR3 region has the DNA TGCGCCAGCAGGAACTATCGGGCAGGCCTCCCTGGGACTGAAGCTTTCTTT.

This clone is labeled medium-sized (0.01 to 0.1%). The rearrangement joins TRBV6-1 to TRBJ1-2; weak D call: TRBD1 (6 bases). With 3 bases removed from V and 3 bases from J, the gap between germline ends came to 14 bases. Germline CDR1 reads MNHNS; CDR2 reads SASEGT. The CDR3 totals 15 residues. The CDR3 here is CASSERGTGHYGYTF. As DNA, the CDR3 is TGTGCCAGCAGTGAGCGGGGCACAGGGCACTATGGCTACACCTTC.

This clone is termed medium-sized. The chain carries TRBV6-2 or TRBV6-3 and TRBJ2-2; D call uncertain. This CDR3 has 13 amino acids. Germline V gene data show CDR1 as MNHEY and CDR2 as SVGEGT. V was cut by 0 bases and J by 5 bases, with 4 bases left in between. In DNA, the CDR3 is TGTGCCAGCAGTTACTCAGAAACCGGGGAGCTGTTTTTT. Encoded protein: CASSYSETGELFF.

The chain uses TRBV3-1 and TRBJ1-4, with D perhaps TRBD1 (5 bases). V dropped 1 base and J dropped 8 bases, with 14 bases sitting between them. Germline-derived CDR1 and CDR2 are LGHDT and YNNKEL (reference sequence). The CDR3 extends over 15 amino acids. The CDR3 sequence is CASSQVWGAGEKLFF. The CDR3 nucleotides are TGTGCCAGCAGCCAAGTATGGGGCGCCGGGGAAAAACTGTTTTTT.

In this sample, this clone is medium-sized. This chain joins TRBV20-1 and TRBJ2-3; 7 bases match TRBD2. This CDR3 comprises 15 residues. J gave up 4 bases and V 6 bases, and 13 bases lay outside the gene matches. Germline V gene data show CDR1 as DFQATT and CDR2 as SNEGSKA (reference sequence). This CDR3 reads CSAEPSGEIPDTQYF. The CDR3 DNA follows: TGCAGTGCAGAGCCCAGCGGGGAGATACCAGATACGCAGTATTTT.

This rearrangement joins TRBV20-1 to TRBJ1-1; D uncertain. This CDR3 spans 15 amino acids. CDR1 is DFQATT, CDR2 SNEGSKA, per germline (reference sequence). V shed 0 bases and J shed 6 bases, with 17 bases lying between them. The CDR3 here is CSARDPRNQKAEAFF. The CDR3 DNA follows: TGCAGTGCTAGAGATCCACGCAACCAGAAGGCTGAAGCTTTCTTT.

This clone was counted only a few times. The chain links TRBV6-1 to TRBJ1-5; TRBD1 is a possible D gene (5 bases). The CDR3 loop spans 14 amino acids. The germline V and J ends were trimmed by 6 bases and 7 bases, with 16 bases remaining between them. Germline V lookup: CDR1 MNHNS, CDR2 SASEGT. Here the CDR3 reads CASRAGTEAQPQHF. The DNA for the CDR3 is TGTGCCAGCAGAGCCGGGACGGAGGCACAGCCCCAGCATTTT.

V usage is TRBV12-5 and J usage is TRBJ1-2; D is possibly TRBD1 (5 bases). Germline CDR1 LGHNT, CDR2 FRNRAP. The V end lost 2 bases, the J end lost 6 bases, and 28 bases lay between the germline ends. This CDR3 spans 19 amino acids. This CDR3 reads CASGLPIEGFRLSRHGYTF. The CDR3 coding sequence is TGTGCTAGTGGTTTGCCAATCGAGGGGTTTAGACTTTCACGGCATGGCTACACCTTC.

This clone was seen ten or more times. This chain connects TRBV18 to TRBJ2-3, with a tentative D call TRBD1 (5 bases). The CDR3 runs to 14 residues. Trimming took 5 bases from V and 1 from J, leaving 10 bases between them. The germline gives CDR1 KGHSH, CDR2 LQKENI. CDR3 protein: CASSTLGGTDTQYF. CDR3 coding DNA: TGTGCCAGCTCAACCCTAGGGGGCACAGATACGCAGTATTTT.

By frequency in the sample, this clone is medium-sized. This sample also contains other DNA sequences that code for the same CDR3. This chain joins TRBV27 and TRBJ1-5; tentatively, D is TRBD1 (5 bases). Trimming cost V 1 base and J 5 bases, with 12 bases left between them. Per the germline V gene, CDR1 is MNHEY and CDR2 is SMNVEV (reference sequence). CDR3 length: 15 residues. CDR3 sequence reads: CASSLLGEGHQPQHF. The CDR3, as DNA: TGTGCCAGCAGTTTATTGGGGGAGGGCCATCAGCCCCAGCATTTT.

This clone was seen only a few times. The chain employs TRBV6-2 or TRBV6-3 and TRBJ2-1; unclear D gene. The CDR3 runs 14 residues. V was trimmed by 0 bases and J by 8 bases, leaving 11 bases between them. Germline CDR1 and CDR2: MNHEY and SVGEGT. The CDR3 spells CASSYSKDVDEQFF. The DNA of the CDR3 is TGTGCCAGCAGTTACTCGAAGGACGTGGATGAGCAGTTCTTC.

The rearrangement uses TRBV7-3 and TRBJ2-6, with no clear D. The CDR3 covers 15 residues. V was clipped by 0 bases and J by 0 bases, with 3 bases between them. Germline CDR1 SGHTA, CDR2 FQGTGA. The CDR3 nucleotides read TGTGCCAGCAGCTTAACAGTCTCTGGGGCCAACGTCCTGACTTTC. As protein: CASSLTVSGANVLTF. Using reference TRBV7-3 and TRBJ2-6 for the parts outside the CDR3, the full variable domain is GAGVSQTPSNKVTEKGKYVELRCDPISGHTALYWYRQSLGQGPEFLIYFQGTGAADDSGLPNDRFFAVRPEGSVSTLKIQRTERGDSAVYLCASSLTVSGANVLTFGAGSRLTVL.

The chain couples TRBV7-2 to TRBJ2-1; a possible D gene is TRBD2 (5 bases). CDR1 is SGHTA, CDR2 FQGNSA, per germline. The V gene lost 0 bases and the J gene lost 0 bases, with 6 bases spanning the gap. This CDR3 region has 15 residues. This CDR3 is CASSLAGDSYNEQFF. DNA of the CDR3: TGTGCCAGCAGCTTAGCGGGAGACTCCTACAATGAGCAGTTCTTC.

There are a few counts of this clone. The chain has TRBV6-1 and TRBJ2-7; 7 positions match TRBD1. The length of the CDR3 is 14 residues. The germline CDR1 and CDR2 sequences are MNHNS and SASEGT. V shed 5 bases, J shed 2 bases, and the junction held 6 bases outside the gene matches. As DNA, the CDR3 is TGTGCCAGCAGTCGGACAGGCCCTACCTACGAGCAGTACTTC. As protein: CASSRTGPTYEQYF.

This chain uses TRBV6-1 with TRBJ2-7; 7 positions agree with TRBD1. J lost 0 bases, V lost 4 bases, and 6 bases had no gene match. Germline V gene data show CDR1 as MNHNS and CDR2 as SASEGT. This CDR3 spans 15 amino acids. The CDR3 spells CASSGYRGLSYEQYF. In DNA form, the CDR3 reads TGTGCCAGCAGTGGGTACAGGGGTCTCTCCTACGAGCAGTACTTC.

By share of the sample, this clone is medium-sized. CDR3 coding DNA: TGTGCCAGCAGCCAAGACGGTCAGGCCCCCACCGGGGAGCTGTTTTTT. It yields the protein CASSQDGQAPTGELFF. The V and J genes are TRBV4-2 and TRBJ2-2, with no clear D. V lost 0 bases to trimming and J lost 4 bases, with 12 bases between them. This CDR3 is built from 16 residues. In germline, CDR1 is LGHNA, CDR2 YNFKEQ.

In the case of this clone: This same CDR3 is encoded by further DNA sequences in the sample. This chain links TRBV28 with TRBJ1-1; no definite D call. Deletions cut 2 bases from V and 3 bases from J, with 13 bases between. The CDR3 length is 15 residues. CDR1 is MDHEN, CDR2 SYDVKM, per germline. This chain's CDR3 is CASSLEALSDTEAFF. Here the CDR3 DNA reads TGTGCCAGCAGTTTAGAAGCTCTCTCAGACACTGAAGCTTTCTTT. Complete variable domain (other parts from reference TRBV28 and TRBJ1-1): DVKVTQSSRYLVKRTGEKVFLECVQDMDHENMFWYRQDPGLGLRLIYFSYDVKMKEKGDIPEGYSVSREKKERFSLILESASTNQTSMYLCASSLEALSDTEAFFGQGTRLTVV.

The V and J genes are TRBV4-1 and TRBJ2-7, with 7 bases fitting TRBD2. The CDR3 spans 15 residues. Germline V gives CDR1 MGHRA, CDR2 YSYEKL. V was pared by 1 base and J by 0 bases, with 3 bases of the junction left unmatched. The CDR3 bases are TGCGCCAGCAGCCAAGTCCTAGCGGCCTCCTACGAGCAGTACTTC. As protein: CASSQVLAASYEQYF.

CDR3 DNA: TGCAGTGCTCGGGACAGGGAGTACGAGCAGTACTTC. This translates into CSARDREYEQYF. The chain is built from TRBV20-1 and TRBJ2-7; 9 nucleotides agree with TRBD1. Losses at the gene ends were 5 bases for V and 4 bases for J; bases not matched to a gene: 3. CDR3 length equals 12 residues. CDR1 and CDR2 from the germline V gene are DFQATT and SNEGSKA (reference sequence).